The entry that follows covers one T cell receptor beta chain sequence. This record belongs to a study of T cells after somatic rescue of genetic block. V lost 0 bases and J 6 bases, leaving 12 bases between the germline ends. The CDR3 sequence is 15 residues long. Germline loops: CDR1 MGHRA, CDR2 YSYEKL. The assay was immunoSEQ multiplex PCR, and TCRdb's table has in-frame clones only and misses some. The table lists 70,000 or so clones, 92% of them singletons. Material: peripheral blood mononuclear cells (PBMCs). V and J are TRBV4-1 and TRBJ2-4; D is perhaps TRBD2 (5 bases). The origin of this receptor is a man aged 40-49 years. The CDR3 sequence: CASSQDGLALNIQYF. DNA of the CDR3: TGCGCCAGCAGCCAAGACGGGCTAGCTTTAAACATTCAGTACTTC.